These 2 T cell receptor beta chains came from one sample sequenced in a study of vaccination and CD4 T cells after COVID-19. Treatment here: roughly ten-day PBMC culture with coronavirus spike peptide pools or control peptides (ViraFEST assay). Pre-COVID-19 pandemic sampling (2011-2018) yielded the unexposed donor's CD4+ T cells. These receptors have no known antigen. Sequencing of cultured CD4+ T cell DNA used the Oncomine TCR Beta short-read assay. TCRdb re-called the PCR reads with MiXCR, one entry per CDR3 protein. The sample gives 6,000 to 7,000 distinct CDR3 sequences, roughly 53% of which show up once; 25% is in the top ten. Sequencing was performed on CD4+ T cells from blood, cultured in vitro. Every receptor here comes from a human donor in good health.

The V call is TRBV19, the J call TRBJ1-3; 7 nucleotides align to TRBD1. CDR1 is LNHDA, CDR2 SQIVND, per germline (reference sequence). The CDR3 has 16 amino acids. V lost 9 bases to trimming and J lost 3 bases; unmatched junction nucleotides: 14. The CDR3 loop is CASTPSYRGNGNTIYF. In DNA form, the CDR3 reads TGTGCCAGCACTCCATCCTACAGGGGAAATGGAAACACCATATATTTT.

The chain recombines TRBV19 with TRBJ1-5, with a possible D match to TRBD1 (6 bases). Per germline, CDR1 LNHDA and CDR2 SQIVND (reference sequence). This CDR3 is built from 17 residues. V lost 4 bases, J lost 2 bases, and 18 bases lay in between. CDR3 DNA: TGTGCCAGTAGTACGAACGGCAGGGGCCGGGGCAATCAGCCCCAGCATTTT. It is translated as CASSTNGRGRGNQPQHF.